This entry lists 2 T cell receptor beta chains sequenced from one sample in a study of beta chain features in type 1 diabetes. Investigators reverse transcribed all isolated RNA, so they sequenced expressed TCRB transcripts. The assay was immunoSEQ multiplex PCR, and TCRdb's table has in-frame clones only and misses some. The sample has about 340,000 clones; under 8.5% are singletons. The sample was central memory CD4+ T cells from blood. These receptor sequences come from a woman younger than 35 in good health.

This clone was found a few times. This clone may be a read error of a much larger clone one base away. The chain has TRBV5-4 and TRBJ2-3; 8 bases are a match to TRBD2. This CDR3 comprises 14 residues. Per germline, CDR1 SGHNT and CDR2 YYREEE (reference sequence). The trim removed 2 bases at V and 1 base at J, leaving 0 bases unmatched. In nucleotides, the CDR3 is TGTGCCAGCAGCTTACTAGCGGGCACAGATACGCAGTATTTT. Protein sequence: CASSLLAGTDTQYF.

This clone was seen only a few times. The chain joins TRBV25-1 to TRBJ1-2, with 9 positions matching TRBD1. CDR3 length equals 15 residues. In germline, CDR1 is MGHDK, CDR2 SYGVNS. V shed 3 bases and J 7 bases; nucleotides not matched to a gene: 9. Here the CDR3 reads CASSEGDREGSGYTF. The CDR3 region has the DNA TGTGCCAGCAGTGAGGGGGACAGGGAGGGCTCTGGCTACACCTTC.